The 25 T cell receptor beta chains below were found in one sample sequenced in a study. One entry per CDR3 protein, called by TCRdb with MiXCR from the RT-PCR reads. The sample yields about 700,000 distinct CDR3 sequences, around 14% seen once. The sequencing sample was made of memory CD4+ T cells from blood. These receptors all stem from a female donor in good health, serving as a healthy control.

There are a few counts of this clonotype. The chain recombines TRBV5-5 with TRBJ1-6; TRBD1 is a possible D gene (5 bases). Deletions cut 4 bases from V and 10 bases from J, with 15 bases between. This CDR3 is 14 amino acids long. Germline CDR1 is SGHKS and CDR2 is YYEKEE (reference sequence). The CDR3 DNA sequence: TGTGCCAGCAGCCGGGGGTACGGTGGGTCACCCCTCCACTTT. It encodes CASSRGYGGSPLHF. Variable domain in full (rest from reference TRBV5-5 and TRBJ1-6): DAGVTQSPTHLIKTRGQQVTLRCSPISGHKSVSWYQQVLGQGPQFIFQYYEKEERGRGNFPDRFSARQFPNYSSELNVNALLLGDSALYLCASSRGYGGSPLHFGNGTRLTVT.

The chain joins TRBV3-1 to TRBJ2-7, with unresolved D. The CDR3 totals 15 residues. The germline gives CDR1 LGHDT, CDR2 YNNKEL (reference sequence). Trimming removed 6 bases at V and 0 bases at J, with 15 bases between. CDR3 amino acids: CASRGGGLSSYEQYF. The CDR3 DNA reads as TGTGCCAGCAGAGGCGGCGGTCTCAGCTCCTACGAGCAGTACTTC.

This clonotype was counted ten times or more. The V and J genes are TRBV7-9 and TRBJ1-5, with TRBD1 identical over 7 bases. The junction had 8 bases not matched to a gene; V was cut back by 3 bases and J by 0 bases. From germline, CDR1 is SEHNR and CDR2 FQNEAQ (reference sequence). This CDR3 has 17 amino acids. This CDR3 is CASSFGTAFDSNQPQHF. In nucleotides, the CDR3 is TGTGCCAGCAGCTTCGGGACAGCTTTCGATAGCAATCAGCCCCAGCATTTT.

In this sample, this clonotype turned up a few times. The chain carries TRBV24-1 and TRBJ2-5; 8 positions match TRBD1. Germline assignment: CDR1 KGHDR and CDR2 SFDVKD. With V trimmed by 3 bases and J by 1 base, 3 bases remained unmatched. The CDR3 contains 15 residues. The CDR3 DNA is TGTGCCACCAGTGATCGGACAGGGTTCCAAGAGACCCAGTACTTC. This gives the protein CATSDRTGFQETQYF.

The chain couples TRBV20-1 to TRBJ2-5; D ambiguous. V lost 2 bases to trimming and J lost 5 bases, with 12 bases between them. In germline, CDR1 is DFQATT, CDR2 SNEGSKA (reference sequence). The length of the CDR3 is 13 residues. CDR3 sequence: CSARTPPLETQYF. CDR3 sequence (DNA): TGCAGTGCTAGAACACCCCCCCTCGAGACCCAGTACTTC.

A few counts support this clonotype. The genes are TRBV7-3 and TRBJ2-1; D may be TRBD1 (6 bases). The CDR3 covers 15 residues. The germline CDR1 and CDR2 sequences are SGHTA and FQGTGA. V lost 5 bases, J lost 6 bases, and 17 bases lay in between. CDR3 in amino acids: CASSDTGTRFNEQFF. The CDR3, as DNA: TGTGCCAGCAGCGACACCGGGACACGATTCAATGAGCAGTTCTTC.

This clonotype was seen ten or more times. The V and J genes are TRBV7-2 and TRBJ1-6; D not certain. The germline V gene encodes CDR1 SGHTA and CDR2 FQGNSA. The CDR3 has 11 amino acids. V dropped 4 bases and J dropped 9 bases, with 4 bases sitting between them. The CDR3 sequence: CASSSSSPLHF. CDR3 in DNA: TGTGCCAGCAGCTCCAGTTCACCCCTCCACTTT. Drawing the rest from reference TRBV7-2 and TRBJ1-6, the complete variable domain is GAGVSQSPSNKVTEKGKDVELRCDPISGHTALYWYRQSLGQGLEFLIYFQGNSAPDKSGLPSDRFSAERTGGSVSTLTIQRTQQEDSAVYLCASSSSSPLHFGNGTRLTVT.

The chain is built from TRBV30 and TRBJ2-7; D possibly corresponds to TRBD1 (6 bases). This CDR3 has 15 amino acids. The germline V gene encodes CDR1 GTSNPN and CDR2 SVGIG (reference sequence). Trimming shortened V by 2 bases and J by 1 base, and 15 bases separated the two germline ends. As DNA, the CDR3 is TGTGCCTGGAGTAATTTGGGGGCGAGGTCCTACGAGCAGTACTTC. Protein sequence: CAWSNLGARSYEQYF. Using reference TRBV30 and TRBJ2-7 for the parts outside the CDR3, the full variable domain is SQTIHQWPATLVQPVGSPLSLECTVEGTSNPNLYWYRQAAGRGLQLLFYSVGIGQISSEVPQNLSASRPQDRQFILSSKKLLLSDSGFYLCAWSNLGARSYEQYFGPGTRLTVT.

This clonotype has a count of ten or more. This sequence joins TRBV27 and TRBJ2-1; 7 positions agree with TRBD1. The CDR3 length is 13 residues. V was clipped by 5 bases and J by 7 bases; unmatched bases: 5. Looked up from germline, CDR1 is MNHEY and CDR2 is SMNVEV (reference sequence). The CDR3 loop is CASSGQDENEQFF. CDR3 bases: TGTGCCAGCAGTGGACAGGACGAAAATGAGCAGTTCTTC.

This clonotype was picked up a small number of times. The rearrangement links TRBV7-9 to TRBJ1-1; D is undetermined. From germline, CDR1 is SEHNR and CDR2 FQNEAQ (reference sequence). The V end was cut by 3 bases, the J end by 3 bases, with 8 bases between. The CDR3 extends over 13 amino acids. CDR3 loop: CASSLELHTEAFF. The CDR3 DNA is TGTGCCAGCAGCTTGGAGCTCCACACTGAAGCTTTCTTT.

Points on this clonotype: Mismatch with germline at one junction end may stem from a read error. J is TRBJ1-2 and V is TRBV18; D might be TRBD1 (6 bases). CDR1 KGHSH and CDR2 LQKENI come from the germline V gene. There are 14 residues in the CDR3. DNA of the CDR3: TGTGCCAGCACACCGAACAGGGCGGGCTATGGCTACACCTTC. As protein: CASTPNRAGYGYTF.

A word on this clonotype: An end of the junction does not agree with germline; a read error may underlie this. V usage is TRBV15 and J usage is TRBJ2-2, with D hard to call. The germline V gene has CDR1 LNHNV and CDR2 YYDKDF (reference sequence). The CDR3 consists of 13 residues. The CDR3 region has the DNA TGTTCCACCAGCAGAGATCGGACCGGGGAGCTGTTTTTT. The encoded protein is CSTSRDRTGELFF.

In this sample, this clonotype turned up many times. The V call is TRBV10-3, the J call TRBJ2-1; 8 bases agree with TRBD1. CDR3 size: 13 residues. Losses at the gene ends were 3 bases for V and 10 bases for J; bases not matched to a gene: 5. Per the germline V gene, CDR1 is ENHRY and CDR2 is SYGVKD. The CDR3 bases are TGTGCCATCAGTGACGGACAGGGAGGCGAGCAGTTCTTC. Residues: CAISDGQGGEQFF.

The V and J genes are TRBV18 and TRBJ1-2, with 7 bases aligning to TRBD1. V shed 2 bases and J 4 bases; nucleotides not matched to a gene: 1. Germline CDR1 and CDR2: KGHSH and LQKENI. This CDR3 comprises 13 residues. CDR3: CASSPEGAYGYTF. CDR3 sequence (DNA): TGTGCCAGCTCACCAGAGGGGGCCTATGGCTACACCTTC.

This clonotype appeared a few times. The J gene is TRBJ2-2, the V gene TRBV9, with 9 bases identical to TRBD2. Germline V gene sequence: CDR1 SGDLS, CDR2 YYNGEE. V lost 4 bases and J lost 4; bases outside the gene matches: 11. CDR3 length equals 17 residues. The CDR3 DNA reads TGTGCCAGCAGCACCCTTTCTGGCGGGGGGGTCACCGGGGAGCTGTTTTTT. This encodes CASSTLSGGGVTGELFF.

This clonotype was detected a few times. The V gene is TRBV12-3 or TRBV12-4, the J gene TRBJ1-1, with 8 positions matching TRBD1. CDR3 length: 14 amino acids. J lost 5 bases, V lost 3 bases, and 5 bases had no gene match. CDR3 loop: CASSFQGASTEAFF. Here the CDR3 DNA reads TGTGCCAGCAGTTTCCAGGGGGCGAGTACTGAAGCTTTCTTT.

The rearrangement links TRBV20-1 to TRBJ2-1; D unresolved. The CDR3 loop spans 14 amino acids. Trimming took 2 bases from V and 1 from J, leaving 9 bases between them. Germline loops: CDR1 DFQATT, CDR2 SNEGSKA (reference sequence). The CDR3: CSARMTISYNEQFF. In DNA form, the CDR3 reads TGCAGTGCTAGAATGACAATTTCCTACAATGAGCAGTTCTTC.

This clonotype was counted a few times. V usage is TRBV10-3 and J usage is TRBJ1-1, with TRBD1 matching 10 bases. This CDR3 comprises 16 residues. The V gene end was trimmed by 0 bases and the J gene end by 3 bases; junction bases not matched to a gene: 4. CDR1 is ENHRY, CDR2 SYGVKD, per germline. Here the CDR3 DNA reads TGTGCCATCAGTGAGTCGAGGACAGGGGGGTACACTGAAGCTTTCTTT. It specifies CAISESRTGGYTEAFF.

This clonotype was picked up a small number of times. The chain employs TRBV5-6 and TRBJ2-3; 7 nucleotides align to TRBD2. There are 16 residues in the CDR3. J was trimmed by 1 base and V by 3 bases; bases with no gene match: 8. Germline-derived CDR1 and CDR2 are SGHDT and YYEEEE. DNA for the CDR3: TGTGCCAGCAGCTACATGGGGGGGGGACGCACAGATACGCAGTATTTT. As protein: CASSYMGGGRTDTQYF.

CDR3 region: CASSRLEGGETQYF. The CDR3 nucleotides read TGCGCCAGCAGCCGCCTAGAGGGGGGGGAGACCCAGTACTTC. V usage is TRBV4-1 and J usage is TRBJ2-5; D is possibly TRBD2 (7 bases). This CDR3 is built from 14 residues. V was cut by 4 bases and J by 5 bases, with 14 bases left in between. CDR1 is MGHRA and CDR2 is YSYEKL in the germline V gene.

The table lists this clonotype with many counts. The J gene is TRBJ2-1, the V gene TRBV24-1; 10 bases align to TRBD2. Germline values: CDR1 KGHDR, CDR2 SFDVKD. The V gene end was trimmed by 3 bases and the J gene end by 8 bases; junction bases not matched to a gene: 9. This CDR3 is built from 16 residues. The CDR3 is CATSDPSGSVSDEQFF. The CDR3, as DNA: TGTGCCACCAGTGATCCTAGCGGGAGCGTTTCGGATGAGCAGTTCTTC.

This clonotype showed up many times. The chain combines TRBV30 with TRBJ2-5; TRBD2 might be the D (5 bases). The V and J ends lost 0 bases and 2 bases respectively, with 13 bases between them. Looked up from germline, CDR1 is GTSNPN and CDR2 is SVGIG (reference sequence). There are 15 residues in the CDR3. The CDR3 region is CAWSVEQGLQETQYF. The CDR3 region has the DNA TGTGCCTGGAGTGTAGAACAAGGACTTCAAGAGACCCAGTACTTC.

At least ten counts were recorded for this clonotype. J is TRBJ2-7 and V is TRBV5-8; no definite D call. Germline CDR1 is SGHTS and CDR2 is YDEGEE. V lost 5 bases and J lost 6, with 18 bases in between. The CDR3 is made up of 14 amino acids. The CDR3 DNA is TGTGCCAGCAGGCCCCGACCGGAGATCACCGAGCAGTACTTC. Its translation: CASRPRPEITEQYF.

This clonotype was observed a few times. The CDR3 spells CSAGGGQTSSYEQYF. The CDR3 DNA is TGCAGTGCTGGGGGGGGACAGACGAGCTCCTACGAGCAGTACTTC. V usage is TRBV20-1 and J usage is TRBJ2-7; D is tentatively TRBD1 or TRBD2 (7 bases each). The CDR3 is 15 residues long. Trimming pared 5 bases from V and 0 bases from J, leaving 17 bases between. CDR1 DFQATT and CDR2 SNEGSKA come from the germline V gene (reference sequence).

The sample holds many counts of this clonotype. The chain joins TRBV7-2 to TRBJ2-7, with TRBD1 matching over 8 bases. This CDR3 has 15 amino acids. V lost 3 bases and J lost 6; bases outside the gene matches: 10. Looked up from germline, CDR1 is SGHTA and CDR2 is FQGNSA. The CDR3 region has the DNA TGTGCCAGCAGCTTTAAAGGGACAGGTGCCCTCGAGCAGTACTTC. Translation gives CASSFKGTGALEQYF.